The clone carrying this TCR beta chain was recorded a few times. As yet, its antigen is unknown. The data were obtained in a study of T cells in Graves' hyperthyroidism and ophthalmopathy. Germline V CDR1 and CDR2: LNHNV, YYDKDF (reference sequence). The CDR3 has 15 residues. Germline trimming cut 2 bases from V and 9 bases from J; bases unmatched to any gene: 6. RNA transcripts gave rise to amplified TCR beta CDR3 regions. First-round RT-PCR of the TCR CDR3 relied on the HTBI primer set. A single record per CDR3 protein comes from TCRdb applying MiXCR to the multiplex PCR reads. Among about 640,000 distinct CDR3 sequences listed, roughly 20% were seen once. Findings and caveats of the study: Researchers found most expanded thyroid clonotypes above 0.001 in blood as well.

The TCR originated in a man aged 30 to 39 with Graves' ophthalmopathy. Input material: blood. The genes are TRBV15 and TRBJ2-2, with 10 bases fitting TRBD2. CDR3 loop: CATSRLTSGKRELFF. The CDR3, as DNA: TGTGCCACCAGCAGACTTACTAGCGGGAAACGGGAGCTGTTTTTT.